These 29 T cell receptor beta chains came from one sample sequenced in a study of cytomegalovirus exposure and HLA in healthy donors. A multiplex PCR was run with 60 Vbeta primers and 13 Jbeta primers. TCRdb keeps only in-frame clones here, not all; method: immunoSEQ multiplex PCR. Of approximately 130,000 clones detected, 60% to 80% appear once; the ten largest clones hold around 1.2%. The sample consisted of PBMCs. Source of these receptors: a man aged 45-60 years in good health and CMV-seronegative.

The CDR3 loop is CASSLGFAGGPQDTQYF. In DNA form, the CDR3 reads TGTGCCAGCAGCTTAGGATTCGCAGGGGGGCCACAAGATACGCAGTATTTT. This rearrangement joins TRBV7-2 to TRBJ2-3, with D perhaps TRBD1 (7 bases). V dropped 1 base and J dropped 5 bases, with 19 bases sitting between them. The CDR3 has 17 amino acids. Per germline, CDR1 SGHTA and CDR2 FQGNSA.

This clone came up a few times. CDR3 sequence: CASSLIVAGAGDTQYF. CDR3 nucleotide sequence: TGTGCCAGCAGCTTAATCGTGGCGGGGGCAGGGGATACGCAGTATTTT. The rearrangement joins TRBV11-2 to TRBJ2-3; perhaps TRBD2 as D (7 bases). Germline V gene lookup returns CDR1 SGHAT and CDR2 FQNNGV. CDR3 length: 16 residues. The V and J ends lost 2 bases and 6 bases respectively, with 18 bases between them.

This chain uses TRBV7-2 with TRBJ2-1; TRBD2 agrees at 7 bases. The germline gives CDR1 SGHTA, CDR2 FQGNSA. The CDR3 sequence is 15 residues long. Trimming removed 7 bases from V and 4 bases from J; junction bases left unmatched: 10. CDR3: CASTDSSSGYNEQFF. CDR3 nucleotide sequence: TGTGCCAGCACCGACAGTAGTAGCGGGTACAATGAGCAGTTCTTC.

V gene TRBV28 combines with J gene TRBJ1-2, with D uncertain. Germline lookup yields CDR1 MDHEN and CDR2 SYDVKM. V was pared by 2 bases and J by 4 bases, with 11 bases between. CDR3 size: 14 residues. The CDR3 loop reads CASSLRPTLYGYTF. The DNA of the CDR3 is TGTGCCAGCAGTTTAAGGCCGACACTCTATGGCTACACCTTC.

V is TRBV5-8 and J is TRBJ2-5; 10 nucleotides line up with TRBD1. CDR3 length: 17 residues. V gave up 3 bases and J gave up 1 base; unmatched junction bases: 9. Germline lookup yields CDR1 SGHTS and CDR2 YDEGEE. The CDR3 coding sequence is TGTGCCAGCAGCTCCGGGACAGGGGCGCTCCTCCAAGAGACCCAGTACTTC. Its protein is CASSSGTGALLQETQYF.

The V call is TRBV27, the J call TRBJ2-2, with no clear D. This CDR3 comprises 17 residues. V was pared by 7 bases and J by 2 bases, with 20 bases between. Per the germline V gene, CDR1 is MNHEY and CDR2 is SMNVEV (reference sequence). CDR3 amino acids: CASMHSQVPINTGELFF. The CDR3 nucleotides read TGTGCCAGCATGCACAGCCAGGTTCCCATCAACACCGGGGAGCTGTTTTTT.

This clone was picked up one time. This chain uses TRBV29-1 with TRBJ2-5, with a possible D match to TRBD1 (6 bases). There are 12 residues in the CDR3. V shed 4 bases and J shed 3 bases, with 9 bases lying between them. Germline V CDR1 and CDR2: SQVTM, ANQGSEA. CDR3 protein: CSVGRQEETQYF. CDR3 in DNA: TGCAGCGTTGGGCGACAGGAAGAGACCCAGTACTTC.

The chain couples TRBV4-1 to TRBJ2-3; the D is unclear. The CDR3 runs to 15 residues. Trimming pared 0 bases from V and 2 bases from J, leaving 9 bases between. In germline, CDR1 is MGHRA, CDR2 YSYEKL. The CDR3 region is CASSQDLAATDTQYF. Here the CDR3 DNA reads TGCGCCAGCAGCCAAGATCTGGCGGCCACAGATACGCAGTATTTT.

This clone was detected once. The chain is built from TRBV7-6 and TRBJ2-7, with TRBD1 as a possible D gene (7 bases). CDR1 is SGHVS, CDR2 FNYEAQ, per germline. V lost 3 bases to trimming and J lost 3 bases, with 12 bases between them. CDR3 length: 14 residues. The CDR3 loop reads CASSFAGQHYEQYF. CDR3 DNA: TGTGCCAGCAGCTTCGCGGGACAGCACTACGAGCAGTACTTC.

Only a few counts were recorded for this clone. V is TRBV5-8 and J is TRBJ1-5, with 7 bases lining up with TRBD1. The CDR3 contains 14 residues. With 3 bases clipped from V and 6 bases from J, the junction kept 6 bases outside the gene matches. Germline V CDR1 and CDR2: SGHTS, YDEGEE. The CDR3 DNA reads TGTGCCAGCAGCTCCACAGGGGTCAGTCAGCCCCAGCATTTT. Translating it yields CASSSTGVSQPQHF.

The V and J genes are TRBV18 and TRBJ1-5, with 11 bases aligning to TRBD1. Germline CDR1 and CDR2: KGHSH and LQKENI. J lost 7 bases, V lost 3 bases, and 2 bases had no gene match. This CDR3 has 14 amino acids. CDR3 in DNA: TGTGCCAGCTCACCGGACAGGGGGCACCAGCCCCAGCATTTT. It specifies CASSPDRGHQPQHF.

The CDR3 nucleotides read TGTGCCAGCAGCGGACGGAGGGGGCTCGAAGAGACCCAGTACTTC. This sequence encodes CASSGRRGLEETQYF. The rearrangement links TRBV7-9 to TRBJ2-5, with a tentative D call TRBD1 (7 bases). Germline loops: CDR1 SEHNR, CDR2 FQNEAQ (reference sequence). V lost 5 bases and J 3 bases, leaving 16 bases between the germline ends. The CDR3 is 15 amino acids.

The gene calls are TRBV28 and TRBJ2-3; tentative D call: TRBD1 (5 bases). CDR3 size: 13 residues. Germline V gene sequence: CDR1 MDHEN, CDR2 SYDVKM. Trimming took 6 bases from V and 6 from J, leaving 13 bases between them. The CDR3 sequence is CASRNQGVDTQYF. CDR3 in DNA: TGTGCCAGCAGAAATCAAGGGGTGGATACGCAGTATTTT.

A few counts support this clone. This rearrangement joins TRBV7-8 to TRBJ1-5; D is perhaps TRBD1 (5 bases). The CDR3 loop spans 17 amino acids. Germline CDR1 reads SGHVS; CDR2 reads FQNEAQ. V was pared by 5 bases and J by 5 bases, with 22 bases between. The DNA for the CDR3 is TGTGCCAGCAGCCTCCTTCCGAAGGGGCTCCAATATCAGCCCCAGCATTTT. Translating it yields CASSLLPKGLQYQPQHF. The entire variable domain, with the rest obtained from reference TRBV7-8 and TRBJ1-5, is as follows: GAGVSQSPRYKVAKRGQDVALRCDPISGHVSLFWYQQALGQGPEFLTYFQNEAQLDKSGLPSDRFFAERPEGSVSTLKIQRTQQEDSAVYLCASSLLPKGLQYQPQHFGDGTRLSIL.

This clone was seen a handful of times. At one boundary the junction diverges from the germline segment, which might be a read error. This rearrangement joins TRBV7-7 to TRBJ2-2, with TRBD2 identical over 7 bases. The CDR3 runs 16 residues. Germline V gene lookup returns CDR1 SSHAT and CDR2 FNYEAQ (reference sequence). CDR3 amino acids: CASTPLAGKGTGELFF. DNA for the CDR3: TGTGCTAGCACCCCGTTAGCGGGTAAGGGCACCGGGGAGCTGTTTTTT.

The genes are TRBV5-6 and TRBJ2-3; D is perhaps TRBD2 (6 bases). Per germline, CDR1 SGHDT and CDR2 YYEEEE. The length of the CDR3 is 16 residues. Trimming pared 0 bases from V and 2 bases from J, leaving 13 bases between. For the CDR3, the DNA is TGTGCCAGCAGCTTGGGGGCTAGCGTACTCACAGATACGCAGTATTTT. It translates to CASSLGASVLTDTQYF.

The gene calls are TRBV5-4 and TRBJ2-3; D is unclear. CDR3 length: 14 residues. Trimming took off 1 base at V and 1 base at J, with 7 bases between the two ends. Germline V gives CDR1 SGHNT, CDR2 YYREEE (reference sequence). CDR3 residues: CASSLLQGTDTQYF. The CDR3 DNA sequence: TGTGCCAGCAGCTTGTTGCAGGGCACAGATACGCAGTATTTT.

This chain joins TRBV18 and TRBJ1-5; 11 bases map to TRBD1. Trimming at V came to 5 bases and at J to 4 bases, leaving 7 bases not matched to a gene. Germline V gene data show CDR1 as KGHSH and CDR2 as LQKENI. The CDR3 spans 16 residues. The CDR3, as DNA: TGTGCCAGCTCAACCTACCGGGACAGGGGGAATCAGCCCCAGCATTTT. Protein product: CASSTYRDRGNQPQHF.

The chain recombines TRBV21-1 with TRBJ2-7; the table assigns TRBD1, which was not confirmed against the DNA. TRBV21-1 is an annotated pseudogene. The CDR3 is 15 residues long. The CDR3: CASSKVQGHSYEQYF. DNA for the CDR3: TGTGCCAGCAGCAAAGTGCAGGGTCACTCCTACGAGCAGTACTTC.

The rearrangement uses TRBV14 and TRBJ1-4; TRBD1 agrees at 8 bases. Germline CDR1 SGHDN, CDR2 FVKESK. The CDR3 extends over 15 amino acids. V was pared by 5 bases and J by 4 bases, with 6 bases of the junction left unmatched. CDR3 sequence: CASSDRTGLNEKLFF. CDR3 bases: TGTGCCAGCAGCGATCGGACAGGGCTTAATGAAAAACTGTTTTTT.

The chain is built from TRBV27 and TRBJ2-7; TRBD2 agrees at 9 bases. V trimming: 7 bases; J trimming: 2 bases; junction bases outside the gene matches: 6. Germline lookup yields CDR1 MNHEY and CDR2 SMNVEV (reference sequence). There are 14 residues in the CDR3. CDR3 sequence reads: CASIGSGRPYEQYF. CDR3 coding DNA: TGTGCCAGCATAGGAAGCGGGAGGCCCTACGAGCAGTACTTC.

The V gene is TRBV28, the J gene TRBJ2-1; 7 bases are shared with TRBD1. Germline CDR1 reads MDHEN; CDR2 reads SYDVKM. Trimming removed 5 bases from V and 7 bases from J; junction bases left unmatched: 11. The CDR3 sequence is 15 residues long. The CDR3 spells CASSDRQGFKNEQFF. CDR3 DNA: TGTGCCAGCAGTGACCGACAGGGTTTTAAGAATGAGCAGTTCTTC.

The genes are TRBV7-2 and TRBJ1-1; D uncertain. Germline CDR1 SGHTA, CDR2 FQGNSA. V lost 2 bases and J 4 bases, leaving 11 bases between the germline ends. This CDR3 has 14 amino acids. CDR3 DNA: TGTGCCAGCAGCTTACAGATGGGGAGCACTGAAGCTTTCTTT. It codes for CASSLQMGSTEAFF.

The chain employs TRBV7-2 and TRBJ1-1; TRBD1 agrees at 8 bases. Germline loops: CDR1 SGHTA, CDR2 FQGNSA. CDR3 length equals 15 residues. Trimming took 2 bases from V and 4 from J; bases not matched to a gene: 6. As DNA, the CDR3 is TGTGCCAGCAGCTTACGGACAGGGATGAGCACTGAAGCTTTCTTT. Translated, it gives CASSLRTGMSTEAFF.

The V gene is TRBV19, the J gene TRBJ2-3, with TRBD2 identical over 13 bases. This CDR3 has 16 amino acids. V gave up 6 bases and J gave up 2 bases; unmatched junction bases: 5. Germline CDR1 LNHDA, CDR2 SQIVND (reference sequence). CDR3 bases: TGTGCCAGTAGGGGAGGACTAGCGGGAGACACAGATACGCAGTATTTT. The encoded protein is CASRGGLAGDTDTQYF.

The chain uses TRBV25-1 and TRBJ2-7, with a possible D match to TRBD1 (5 bases). The CDR3 runs 14 residues. Trimming took 3 bases from V and 2 from J, leaving 11 bases between them. Germline values: CDR1 MGHDK, CDR2 SYGVNS. The CDR3 loop reads CASSDGRVTYEQYF. CDR3 nucleotides: TGTGCCAGCAGTGATGGCAGGGTTACCTACGAGCAGTACTTC.

J is TRBJ1-5 and V is TRBV7-9; D possibly corresponds to TRBD1 (5 bases). V was cut by 2 bases and J by 0 bases, with 5 bases left in between. From germline, CDR1 is SEHNR and CDR2 FQNEAQ (reference sequence). The CDR3 runs to 14 residues. CDR3 sequence (DNA): TGTGCCAGCAGCTTACAGGGTAGCAATCAGCCCCAGCATTTT. It specifies CASSLQGSNQPQHF.

This clone appeared once. This chain joins TRBV5-1 and TRBJ2-7, with 9 bases fitting TRBD2. V was clipped by 4 bases and J by 7 bases; unmatched bases: 12. Germline CDR1 reads SGHRS; CDR2 reads YFSETQ. The CDR3 runs 15 residues. The CDR3 DNA follows: TGCGCCAGCAGCATTTCTAGCGGGAACACGGGGGAGCAGTACTTC. It specifies CASSISSGNTGEQYF.

V usage is TRBV7-2 and J usage is TRBJ2-1; D is possibly TRBD1 (8 bases). This CDR3 is 18 amino acids long. V was pared by 4 bases and J by 3 bases, with 22 bases between. Germline values: CDR1 SGHTA, CDR2 FQGNSA. The CDR3 nucleotides are TGTGCCAGCAGCTCCAAGCGGGACAGGAACAGATACTACAATGAGCAGTTCTTC. It specifies CASSSKRDRNRYYNEQFF.